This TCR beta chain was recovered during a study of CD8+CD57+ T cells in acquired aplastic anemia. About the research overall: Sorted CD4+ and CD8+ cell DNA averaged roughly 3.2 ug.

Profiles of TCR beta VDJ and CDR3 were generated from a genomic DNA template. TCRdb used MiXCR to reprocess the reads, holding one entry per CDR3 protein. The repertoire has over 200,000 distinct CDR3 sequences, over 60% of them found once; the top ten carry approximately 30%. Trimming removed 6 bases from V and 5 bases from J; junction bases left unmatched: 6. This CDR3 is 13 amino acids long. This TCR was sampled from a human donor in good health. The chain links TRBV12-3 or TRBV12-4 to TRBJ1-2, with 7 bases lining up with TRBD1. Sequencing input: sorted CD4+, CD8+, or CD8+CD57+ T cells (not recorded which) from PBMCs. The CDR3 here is CASSSGGAYGYTF. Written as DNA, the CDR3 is TGTGCCAGCAGCTCAGGGGGGGCTTATGGCTACACCTTC.